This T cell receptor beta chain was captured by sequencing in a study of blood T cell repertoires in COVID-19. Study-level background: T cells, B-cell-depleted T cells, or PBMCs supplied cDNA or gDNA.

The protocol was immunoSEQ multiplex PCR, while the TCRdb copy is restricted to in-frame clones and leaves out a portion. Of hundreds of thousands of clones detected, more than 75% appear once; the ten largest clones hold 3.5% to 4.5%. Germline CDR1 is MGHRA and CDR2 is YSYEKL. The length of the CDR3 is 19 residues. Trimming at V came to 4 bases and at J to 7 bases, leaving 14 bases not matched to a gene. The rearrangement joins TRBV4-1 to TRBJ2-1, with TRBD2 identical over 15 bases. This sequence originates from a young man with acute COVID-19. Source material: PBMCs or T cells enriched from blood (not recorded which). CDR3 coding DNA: TGCGCCAGCAGCCTTCGCGGGACTAGCGGGGGGTCGAGGCCTAATGAGCAGTTCTTC. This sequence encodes CASSLRGTSGGSRPNEQFF.